This TCR beta chain appears in the sequencing data of a study of T cells in Graves' hyperthyroidism and ophthalmopathy. In germline, CDR1 is SNHLY, CDR2 FYNNEI. J lost 4 bases, V lost 1 base, and 14 bases had no gene match. This CDR3 contains 18 residues. RNA transcripts served as the template for amplifying TCR beta CDR3 regions. HTBI primers were used for first-round RT-PCR of the TCR CDR3. TCRdb processed the multiplex PCR reads anew with MiXCR; each CDR3 protein has one entry. Found here are fewer than 900,000 distinct CDR3 sequences, around 20% of them singletons; the top ten hold 16%. Fresh peripheral blood, 8 to 10 ml, was the source of the PBMCs.

The sequencing input was blood. The receptor was isolated from a woman between 50 and 59 years old with Graves' hyperthyroidism that later progressed to Graves' ophthalmopathy. This rearrangement joins TRBV2 to TRBJ1-1; 8 positions agree with TRBD1. The CDR3 nucleotides are TGTGCCAGCAGTGAAGGCGGACAGGGTATAGATTTGGGCACTGAAGCTTTCTTT. Its translation: CASSEGGQGIDLGTEAFF.